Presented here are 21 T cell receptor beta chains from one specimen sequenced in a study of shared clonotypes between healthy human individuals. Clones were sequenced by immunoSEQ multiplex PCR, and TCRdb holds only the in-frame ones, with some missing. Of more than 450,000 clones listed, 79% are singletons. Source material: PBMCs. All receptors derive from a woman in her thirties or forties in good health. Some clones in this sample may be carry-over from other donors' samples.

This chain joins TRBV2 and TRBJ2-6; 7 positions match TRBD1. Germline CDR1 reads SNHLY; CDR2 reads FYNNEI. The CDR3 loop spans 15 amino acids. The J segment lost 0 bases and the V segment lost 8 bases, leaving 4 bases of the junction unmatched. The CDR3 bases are TGTGCCAGCTCGACAGGGCCCTCTGGGGCCAACGTCCTGACTTTC. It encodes CASSTGPSGANVLTF.

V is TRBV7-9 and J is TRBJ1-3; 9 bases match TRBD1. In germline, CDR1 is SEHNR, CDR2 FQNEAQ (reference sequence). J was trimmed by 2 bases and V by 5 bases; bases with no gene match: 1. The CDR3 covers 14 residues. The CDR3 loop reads CASSRQGAGNTIYF. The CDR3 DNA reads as TGTGCCAGCAGCCGACAGGGGGCTGGAAACACCATATATTTT.

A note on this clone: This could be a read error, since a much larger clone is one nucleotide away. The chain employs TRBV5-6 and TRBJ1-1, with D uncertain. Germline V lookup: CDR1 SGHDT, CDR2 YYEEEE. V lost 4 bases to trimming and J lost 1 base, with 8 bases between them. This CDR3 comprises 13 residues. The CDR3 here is CASSLTQNTEAFF. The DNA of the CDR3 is TGTGCCAGCAGCCTGACACAGAACACTGAAGCTTTCTTT.

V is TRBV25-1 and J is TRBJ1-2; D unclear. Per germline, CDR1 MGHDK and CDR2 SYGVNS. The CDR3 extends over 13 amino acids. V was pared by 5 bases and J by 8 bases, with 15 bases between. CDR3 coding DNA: TGTGCCAGCAGTCCTCAAATTGAATACGGCTACACCTTC. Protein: CASSPQIEYGYTF.

The CDR3 DNA sequence: TGTGCCAGCACTCTAGATTCGAGGGGGTATTTT. Amino acids: CASTLDSRGYF. The J gene is TRBJ2-3, the V gene TRBV2; tentatively, D is TRBD1 or TRBD2 (5 bases each). Germline lookup yields CDR1 SNHLY and CDR2 FYNNEI. V was pared by 7 bases and J by 14 bases, with 16 bases between. The CDR3 is made up of 11 amino acids.

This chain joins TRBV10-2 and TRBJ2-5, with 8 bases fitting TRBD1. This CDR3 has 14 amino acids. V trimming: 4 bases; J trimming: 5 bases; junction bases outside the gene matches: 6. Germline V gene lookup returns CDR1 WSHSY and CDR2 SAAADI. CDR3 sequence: CASSGQGAVETQYF. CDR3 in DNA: TGCGCCAGCAGTGGCCAGGGGGCTGTGGAGACCCAGTACTTC.

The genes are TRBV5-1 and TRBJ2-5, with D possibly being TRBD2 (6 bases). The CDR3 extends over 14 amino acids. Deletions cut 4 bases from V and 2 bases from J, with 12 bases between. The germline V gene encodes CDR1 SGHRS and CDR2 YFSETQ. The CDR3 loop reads CASSPGTSQETQYF. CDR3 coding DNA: TGCGCCAGCAGCCCCGGGACTTCACAAGAGACCCAGTACTTC.

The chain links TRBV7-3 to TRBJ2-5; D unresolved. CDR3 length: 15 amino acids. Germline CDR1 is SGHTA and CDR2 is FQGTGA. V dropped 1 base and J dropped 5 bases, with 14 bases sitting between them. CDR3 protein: CASSLSPGPYETQYF. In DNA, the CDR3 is TGTGCCAGCAGCTTAAGCCCAGGACCCTATGAGACCCAGTACTTC.

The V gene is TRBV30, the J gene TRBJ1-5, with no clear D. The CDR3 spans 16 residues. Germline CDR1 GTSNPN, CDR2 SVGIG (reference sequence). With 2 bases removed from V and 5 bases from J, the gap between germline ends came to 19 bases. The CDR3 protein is CAWSTSRKHGDQPQHF. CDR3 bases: TGTGCCTGGAGTACCTCGAGAAAACACGGGGATCAGCCCCAGCATTTT.

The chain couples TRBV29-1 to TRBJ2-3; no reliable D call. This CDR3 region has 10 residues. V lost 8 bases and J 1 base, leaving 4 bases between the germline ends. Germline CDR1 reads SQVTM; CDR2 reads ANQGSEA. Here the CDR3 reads CSTRTDTQYF. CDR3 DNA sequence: TGCAGCACCCGCACAGATACGCAGTATTTT.

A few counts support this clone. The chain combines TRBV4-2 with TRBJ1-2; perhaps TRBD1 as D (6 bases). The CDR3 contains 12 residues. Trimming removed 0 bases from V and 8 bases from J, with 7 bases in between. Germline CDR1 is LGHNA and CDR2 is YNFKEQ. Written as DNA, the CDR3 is TGTGCCAGCAGCCAAGACGACAGGGGCTACACCTTC. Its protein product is CASSQDDRGYTF.

The CDR3 loop is CASSLDSGRRLSSYNEQFF. As DNA, the CDR3 is TGTGCCAGCAGTTTAGATAGCGGCCGAAGACTTAGCTCCTACAATGAGCAGTTCTTC. The V and J genes are TRBV28 and TRBJ2-1, with D perhaps matching TRBD2 (6 bases). The ends were cut back, 2 bases at V and 0 bases at J, with 20 bases in the middle. This CDR3 is built from 19 residues. Germline lookup yields CDR1 MDHEN and CDR2 SYDVKM.

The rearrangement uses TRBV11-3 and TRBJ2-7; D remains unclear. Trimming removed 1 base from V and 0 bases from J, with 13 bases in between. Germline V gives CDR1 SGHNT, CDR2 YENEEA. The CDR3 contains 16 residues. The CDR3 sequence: CASSLGPPENSYEQYF. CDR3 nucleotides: TGTGCCAGCAGCTTAGGTCCCCCGGAAAACTCCTACGAGCAGTACTTC.

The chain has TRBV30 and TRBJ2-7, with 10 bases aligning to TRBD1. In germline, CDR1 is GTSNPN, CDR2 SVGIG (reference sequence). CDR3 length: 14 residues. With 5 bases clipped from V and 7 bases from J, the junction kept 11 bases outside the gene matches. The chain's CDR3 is CAWSGQGPREEQYF. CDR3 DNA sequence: TGTGCCTGGTCGGGACAGGGGCCGCGGGAGGAGCAGTACTTC.

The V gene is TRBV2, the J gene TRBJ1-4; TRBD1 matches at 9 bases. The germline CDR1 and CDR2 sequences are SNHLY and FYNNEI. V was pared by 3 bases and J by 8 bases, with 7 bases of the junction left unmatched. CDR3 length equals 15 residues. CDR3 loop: CASSDTGTGIEKLFF. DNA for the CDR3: TGTGCCAGCAGTGATACCGGGACAGGGATCGAAAAACTGTTTTTT.

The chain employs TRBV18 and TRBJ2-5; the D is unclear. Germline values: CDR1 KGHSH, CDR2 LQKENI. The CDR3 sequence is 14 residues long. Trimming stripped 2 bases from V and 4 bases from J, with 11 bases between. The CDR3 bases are TGTGCCAGCTCACCAGTGGAGATCATAGAGACCCAGTACTTC. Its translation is CASSPVEIIETQYF.

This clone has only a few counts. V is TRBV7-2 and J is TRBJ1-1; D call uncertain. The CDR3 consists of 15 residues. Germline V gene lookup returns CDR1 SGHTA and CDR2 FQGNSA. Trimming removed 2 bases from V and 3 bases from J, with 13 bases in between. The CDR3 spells CASSLFLLKDTEAFF. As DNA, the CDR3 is TGTGCCAGCAGCTTATTTCTACTTAAGGACACTGAAGCTTTCTTT.

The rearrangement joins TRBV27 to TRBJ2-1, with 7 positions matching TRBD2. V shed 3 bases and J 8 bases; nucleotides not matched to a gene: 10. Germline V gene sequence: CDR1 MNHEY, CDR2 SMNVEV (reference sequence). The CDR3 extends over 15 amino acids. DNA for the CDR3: TGTGCCAGCAGTTTCGGAGCGGGATGGGACGATGAGCAGTTCTTC. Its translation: CASSFGAGWDDEQFF.

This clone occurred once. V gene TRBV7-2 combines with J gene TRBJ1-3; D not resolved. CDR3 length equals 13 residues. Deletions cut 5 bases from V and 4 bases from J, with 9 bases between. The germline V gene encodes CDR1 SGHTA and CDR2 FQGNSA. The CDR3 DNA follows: TGTGCCAGCAGCGCGTCAGGAGGAAACACCATATATTTT. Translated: CASSASGGNTIYF.

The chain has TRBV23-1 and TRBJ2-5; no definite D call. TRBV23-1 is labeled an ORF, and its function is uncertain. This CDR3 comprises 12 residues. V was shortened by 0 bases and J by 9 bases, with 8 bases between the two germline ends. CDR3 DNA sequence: TGCGCCAGCAGTCAATCCCGACGGGCCCAGTACTTC. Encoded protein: CASSQSRRAQYF.

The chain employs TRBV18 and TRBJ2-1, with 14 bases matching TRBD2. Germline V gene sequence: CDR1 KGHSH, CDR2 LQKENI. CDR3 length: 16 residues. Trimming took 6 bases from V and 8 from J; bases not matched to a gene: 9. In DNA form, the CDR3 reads TGTGCCAGCTCCCAAAGGACTAGCGGGAGGCTGGATGAGCAGTTCTTC. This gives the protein CASSQRTSGRLDEQFF. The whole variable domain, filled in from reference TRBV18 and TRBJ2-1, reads NAGVMQNPRHLVRRRGQEARLRCSPMKGHSHVYWYRQLPEEGLKFMVYLQKENIIDESGMPKERFSAEFPKEGPSILRIQQVVRGDSAAYFCASSQRTSGRLDEQFFGPGTRLTVL.